The 5 T cell receptor beta chains below come from one sample, sequenced in a study of shared clonotypes between healthy human individuals. Measured with immunoSEQ multiplex PCR; TCRdb has only the in-frame clones, and not every one. The sample includes some 2,100,000 clones, approximately 94% of them seen just once. Naive-designated CD8 cells lacked CD45RO, were positively enriched for CCR7, and omitted terminally differentiated effector memory CD45RA+ cells. The specimen was naive CD8+ T cells from PBMCs. The receptors originated from a man in his late teens or twenties in good health. Some clones in this sample may be carry-over from other donors' samples.

This chain joins TRBV21-1 and TRBJ2-7; the table gives TRBD1 as D, unverified against the DNA. TRBV21-1 counts as a pseudogene. The CDR3 covers 13 residues. This CDR3 reads CATLGTGGYEQYF. The CDR3 DNA reads as TGTGCCACCTTAGGGACAGGGGGCTACGAGCAGTACTTC.

The chain employs TRBV10-3 and TRBJ2-7, with TRBD2 matching 11 bases. With 3 bases clipped from V and 2 bases from J, the junction kept 9 bases outside the gene matches. Germline CDR1 ENHRY, CDR2 SYGVKD. CDR3 length equals 17 residues. Written as DNA, the CDR3 is TGTGCCATCAGTGACCTGGCTATTAGCGGGAGGGCCTACGAGCAGTACTTC. Protein: CAISDLAISGRAYEQYF.

In the case of this clone: The sample contains more than one DNA sequence encoding this CDR3. The rearrangement uses TRBV7-9 and TRBJ2-7, with D maybe TRBD2 (6 bases). The germline V and J ends were trimmed by 4 bases and 2 bases, with 9 bases remaining between them. CDR1 and CDR2 (germline): SEHNR, FQNEAQ (reference sequence). CDR3 length equals 13 residues. CDR3 region: CASSSRGTYEQYF. CDR3 nucleotides: TGTGCCAGCAGCTCCCGGGGGACCTACGAGCAGTACTTC. Together with reference TRBV7-9 and TRBJ2-7, the CDR3 gives the full variable domain: DTGVSQNPRHKITKRGQNVTFRCDPISEHNRLYWYRQTLGQGPEFLTYFQNEAQLEKSRLLSDRFSAERPKGSFSTLEIQRTEQGDSAMYLCASSSRGTYEQYFGPGTRLTVT.

About this clone: Other nucleotide sequences in the sample specify the same CDR3. The chain links TRBV9 to TRBJ2-7, with D uncertain. Germline-derived CDR1 and CDR2 are SGDLS and YYNGEE. The CDR3 spans 13 residues. V was clipped by 2 bases and J by 0 bases, with 6 bases between them. The CDR3: CASSVTASYEQYF. CDR3 coding DNA: TGTGCCAGCAGCGTCACAGCCTCCTACGAGCAGTACTTC.

V is TRBV30 and J is TRBJ1-2; D unresolved. CDR1 GTSNPN and CDR2 SVGIG come from the germline V gene (reference sequence). The CDR3 extends over 16 amino acids. V lost 0 bases, J lost 4 bases, and 18 bases lay in between. CDR3 residues: CAWSVDAGLRPYGYTF. CDR3 DNA sequence: TGTGCCTGGAGTGTAGACGCAGGCTTAAGACCCTATGGCTACACCTTC.